This paragraph reports one T cell receptor beta chain. Its antigen is unknown. This entry comes from a study of cytomegalovirus exposure and HLA in healthy donors. General study findings and limits: The study labeled around 160 TCR beta chains cytomegalovirus-associated.

The CDR3 consists of 15 residues. Germline V gene sequence: CDR1 SGDLS, CDR2 YYNGEE. Trimming pared 1 base from V and 8 bases from J, leaving 16 bases between. The PCR made use of 60 Vbeta and 13 Jbeta primers. Original processing notes: A later analysis tallied approximately 87 million unique TCR beta chains, around 9.9 million of them shared. Assay: immunoSEQ multiplex PCR; the TCRdb copy retains only in-frame clones and omits some. That table gives V, J and clone size, and the DNA gave D and trimming. Of fewer than 250,000 clones in the sample, approximately 88% were seen once. Sequencing was done on a sample of PBMCs. This chain links TRBV9 with TRBJ2-1; tentatively, D is TRBD1 (6 bases). The receptor was isolated from a boy younger than 10 in good health and CMV-seronegative. The chain's CDR3 is CASSVTGSGLDEQFF. The CDR3 DNA is TGTGCCAGCAGCGTAACAGGGTCCGGATTGGATGAGCAGTTCTTC.